This T cell receptor beta chain was profiled in a study of post-analysis software for immune sequencing data. Study context: Relapsing-remitting, secondary progressive and progressive-relapsing multiple sclerosis were all included among the disease courses. Study-level results: Normalized Chao1 diversity was significantly reduced in patients versus controls. Five or six TRBV segments appeared more often in patients than in controls, and TRBV5-6, TRBV5-1 and TRBV20-1 were among these. Samples prepared in the same batch strongly co-clustered by F measure.

This CDR3 has 15 residues. The V and J ends lost 2 bases and 9 bases, in that order; junction bases with no gene match: 6. Germline CDR1 reads KGHSH; CDR2 reads LQKENI. Built from TCR beta cDNA, the libraries had unique molecular identifiers in them. Some 500,000 cDNA molecules were obtained per 1 to 10 million input T cells. TCRdb re-derived calls from the PCR reads in MiXCR, one entry per CDR3 protein. The data show 600,000 to 750,000 distinct CDR3 sequences, approximately 60% seen once. This clonotype occurred a few times. Its antigen is unknown. This receptor was taken from a girl aged 2 to 9 with multiple sclerosis. What was sequenced was blood. V usage is TRBV18 and J usage is TRBJ2-1; TRBD2 matches at 11 bases. The CDR3 coding sequence is TGTGCCAGCTCACCAGAACTAGCGGGGGCTGGTGAGCAGTTCTTC. Translating it yields CASSPELAGAGEQFF.